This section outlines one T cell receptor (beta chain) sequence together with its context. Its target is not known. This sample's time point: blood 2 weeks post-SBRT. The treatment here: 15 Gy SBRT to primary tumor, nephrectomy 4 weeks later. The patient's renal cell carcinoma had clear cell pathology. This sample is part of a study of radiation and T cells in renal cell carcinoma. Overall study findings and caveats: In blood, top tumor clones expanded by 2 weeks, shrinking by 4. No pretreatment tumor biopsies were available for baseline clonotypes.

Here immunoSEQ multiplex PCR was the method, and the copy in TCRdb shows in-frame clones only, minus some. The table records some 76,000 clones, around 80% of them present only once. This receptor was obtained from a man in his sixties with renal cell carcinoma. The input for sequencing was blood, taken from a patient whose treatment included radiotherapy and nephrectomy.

DNA for the CDR3: TGTGCCAGCAGCGAAATGGGACAGGCCAATCAGCCCCAGCATTTT. Its translation: CASSEMGQANQPQHF. This rearrangement joins TRBV6-1 to TRBJ1-5; the match to TRBD1 covers 8 bases. From germline, CDR1 is MNHNS and CDR2 SASEGT. The junction had 7 bases not matched to a gene; V was cut back by 6 bases and J by 3 bases. This CDR3 has 15 residues.